This TCR beta chain is from a study of T cells after yellow fever vaccination. Study-wide results and caveats: On re-exposure, the response was weaker but peaked faster, at day 5 versus 15.

CDR3 length: 11 amino acids. Trimming cost V 7 bases and J 2 bases, with 6 bases left between them. In germline, CDR1 is MNHEY, CDR2 SVGEGT. As TCR cDNA was made by 5'RACE template switching, a universal primer site and UMIs were added. TCRdb redid the calling of the 5' RACE reads with MiXCR, one entry per CDR3 protein. The sample shows about 550,000 distinct CDR3 sequences, less than 20% of them seen only once. On this clonotype: The target antigen is unknown.

V is TRBV6-2 or TRBV6-3 and J is TRBJ2-7; D not certain. The sequence derives from a man aged 25 to 40 who received the YFV17D yellow fever vaccine. The sample was PBMCs, taken 15 days after the yellow fever booster vaccination. The CDR3 loop is CASKAAYEQYF. The CDR3 region has the DNA TGTGCCAGCAAGGCCGCCTACGAGCAGTACTTC.